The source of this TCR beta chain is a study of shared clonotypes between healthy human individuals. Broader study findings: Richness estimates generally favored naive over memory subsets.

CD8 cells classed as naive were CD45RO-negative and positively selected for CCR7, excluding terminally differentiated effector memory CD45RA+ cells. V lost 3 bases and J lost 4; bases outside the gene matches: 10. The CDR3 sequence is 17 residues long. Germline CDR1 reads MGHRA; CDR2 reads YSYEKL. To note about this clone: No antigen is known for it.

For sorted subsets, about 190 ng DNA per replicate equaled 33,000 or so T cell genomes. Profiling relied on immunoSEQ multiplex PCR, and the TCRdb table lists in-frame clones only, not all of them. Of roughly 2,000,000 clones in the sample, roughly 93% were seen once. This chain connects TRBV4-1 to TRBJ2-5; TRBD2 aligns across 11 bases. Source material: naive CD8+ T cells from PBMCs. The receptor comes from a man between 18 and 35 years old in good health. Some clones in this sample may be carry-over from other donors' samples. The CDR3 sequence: CASSHRLAGGPRETQYF. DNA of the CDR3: TGCGCCAGCAGCCATCGGTTAGCGGGAGGGCCTCGAGAGACCCAGTACTTC.